What follows describes a single T cell receptor (beta chain). Its target is not known. The data originate from a study of Ad26.COV2.S vaccination and SARS-CoV-2 variants. General study results and limits: Measurement of non-spike TCR breadth gave similar results in vaccine and placebo recipients.

The V end lost 6 bases, the J end lost 5 bases, and 17 bases lay between the germline ends. Germline assignment: CDR1 MNHEY and CDR2 SVGAGI. The CDR3 totals 15 residues. TCRdb's table, derived via immunoSEQ multiplex PCR, lists solely in-frame clones and lacks some. The sample yields about 460,000 clones, 80% to 90% seen once. Treatment specified: roughly 20 received Ad26.COV2.S at low or high dose, single or two shots; 5 received placebo; per-sample allocation not given. Sampling was performed 63 days after the first vaccine or placebo injection. This clonotype was obtained from a person between 18 and 65 years old who received the Ad26.COV2.S COVID-19 vaccine or a placebo. This specimen consisted of peripheral blood, obtained in a trial of Ad26.COV2.S vaccine versus placebo. The rearrangement links TRBV6-5 to TRBJ2-4; either TRBD1 or TRBD2 may fit D (6 bases each). CDR3 nucleotides: TGTGCCAGCAGCCAGCGGGCAGGGACACAAAACATTCAGTACTTC. Encoded protein: CASSQRAGTQNIQYF.